Listed here are 13 T cell receptor beta chains from one sample, sequenced in a study of blood T cell repertoires in COVID-19. Generated by immunoSEQ multiplex PCR, the TCRdb table keeps only in-frame clones and is missing some. Counted here are 60,000 or so clones, almost 85% occurring once; the ten biggest clones make up 3.5%. The sequencing sample was made of peripheral blood. These receptors originate from a man in his sixties with acute or convalescent COVID-19.

The rearrangement joins TRBV30 to TRBJ2-3; TRBD2 aligns across 12 bases. The length of the CDR3 is 15 residues. Germline V lookup: CDR1 GTSNPN, CDR2 SVGIG (reference sequence). Germline trimming cut 3 bases from V and 5 bases from J; bases unmatched to any gene: 6. CDR3 in amino acids: CAWSASGGEGDTQYF. As DNA, the CDR3 is TGTGCCTGGAGCGCTAGCGGGGGGGAAGGAGATACGCAGTATTTT.

V and J are TRBV10-2 and TRBJ2-7; 7 bases line up with TRBD1. This CDR3 is built from 15 residues. The germline gives CDR1 WSHSY, CDR2 SAAADI. The V and J ends lost 4 bases and 6 bases, in that order; junction bases with no gene match: 12. CDR3 DNA sequence: TGCGCCAGCAGTGGCCCCGGGACAGCGATGGCCGAGCAGTACTTC. Translating gives CASSGPGTAMAEQYF.

The J gene is TRBJ1-1, the V gene TRBV18, with D unclear. Germline CDR1 KGHSH, CDR2 LQKENI. The CDR3 has 16 amino acids. The V and J ends lost 5 bases and 2 bases respectively, with 18 bases between them. The chain's CDR3 is CASSSAAGMANTEAFF. CDR3 DNA: TGTGCCAGCTCATCGGCCGCGGGAATGGCTAACACTGAAGCTTTCTTT. The full variable domain, with the rest looked up from reference TRBV18 and TRBJ1-1, is NAGVMQNPRHLVRRRGQEARLRCSPMKGHSHVYWYRQLPEEGLKFMVYLQKENIIDESGMPKERFSAEFPKEGPSILRIQQVVRGDSAAYFCASSSAAGMANTEAFFGQGTRLTVV.

The chain links TRBV11-1 to TRBJ2-5; no firm D call. The ends were cut back, 4 bases at V and 4 bases at J, with 13 bases in the middle. Germline loops: CDR1 SGHAT, CDR2 FQDESV (reference sequence). This CDR3 region has 14 residues. CDR3 sequence: CASSSPNSLETQYF. The DNA for the CDR3 is TGTGCCAGCAGCTCCCCGAACAGTTTAGAGACCCAGTACTTC. Full variable domain (remainder filled in from reference TRBV11-1 and TRBJ2-5): EAEVAQSPRYKITEKSQAVAFWCDPISGHATLYWYRQILGQGPELLVQFQDESVVDDSQLPKDRFSAERLKGVDSTLKIQPAELGDSAMYLCASSSPNSLETQYFGPGTRLLVL.

The rearrangement links TRBV9 to TRBJ1-3; no reliable D call. The CDR3 length is 13 residues. The V and J ends lost 3 bases and 1 base respectively, with 5 bases between them. In germline, CDR1 is SGDLS, CDR2 YYNGEE. The CDR3 here is CASSARSGNTIYF. The CDR3 DNA is TGTGCCAGCAGCGCGCGGTCTGGAAACACCATATATTTT.

The chain is built from TRBV28 and TRBJ1-6, with D hard to call. V gave up 3 bases and J gave up 7 bases, with 10 bases separating them. This CDR3 is 14 amino acids long. Germline CDR1 is MDHEN and CDR2 is SYDVKM. Written as DNA, the CDR3 is TGTGCCAGCAGTTTTAGCTCTAGGAATTCACCCCTCCACTTT. It specifies CASSFSSRNSPLHF.

The chain links TRBV27 to TRBJ1-2; the D is unclear. Trimming left V 2 bases short and J 3 bases short, with 7 bases between. The CDR3 runs 13 residues. Per germline, CDR1 MNHEY and CDR2 SMNVEV (reference sequence). CDR3 in amino acids: CASSLTRDYGYTF. The CDR3 DNA is TGTGCCAGCAGTTTAACCCGGGACTATGGCTACACCTTC.

The gene calls are TRBV5-4 and TRBJ2-1; the match to TRBD1 covers 9 bases. Unmatched junction bases numbered 9, after V lost 1 base and J lost 7 bases. The germline V gene has CDR1 SGHNT and CDR2 YYREEE (reference sequence). The CDR3 loop spans 16 amino acids. The CDR3 DNA sequence: TGTGCCAGCAGCTTGCCCCCGGGACAGGGTAGGAATGAGCAGTTCTTC. Protein product: CASSLPPGQGRNEQFF. The complete variable domain, with remaining parts taken from reference TRBV5-4 and TRBJ2-1, reads ETGVTQSPTHLIKTRGQQVTLRCSSQSGHNTVSWYQQALGQGPQFIFQYYREEENGRGNFPPRFSGLQFPNYSSELNVNALELDDSALYLCASSLPPGQGRNEQFFGPGTRLTVL.

V usage is TRBV5-4 and J usage is TRBJ1-2; no firm D call. V was shortened by 4 bases and J by 5 bases, with 12 bases between the two germline ends. This CDR3 comprises 13 residues. Germline lookup yields CDR1 SGHNT and CDR2 YYREEE (reference sequence). The CDR3: CASSHPERYGYTF. For the CDR3, the DNA is TGTGCCAGCAGCCACCCGGAGAGGTATGGCTACACCTTC.

The chain is built from TRBV9 and TRBJ2-2; D call uncertain. CDR1 is SGDLS and CDR2 is YYNGEE in the germline V gene. There are 15 residues in the CDR3. Trimming took off 0 bases at V and 4 bases at J, with 10 bases between the two ends. The CDR3 nucleotides read TGTGCCAGCAGCGTAGCTACCGAGTTCACCGGGGAGCTGTTTTTT. Amino acids: CASSVATEFTGELFF.

This clone showed up just once. The V gene is TRBV30, the J gene TRBJ1-3; TRBD1 agrees at 8 bases. CDR3 length: 16 residues. V gave up 2 bases and J gave up 9 bases; unmatched junction bases: 15. Germline V gene sequence: CDR1 GTSNPN, CDR2 SVGIG (reference sequence). CDR3 DNA sequence: TGTGCCTGGAGTTCGGACAGGGCCCCGGTGAAAGGCACCATATATTTT. This translates into CAWSSDRAPVKGTIYF.

The V and J genes are TRBV6-5 and TRBJ2-1; 9 nucleotides match TRBD2. The J segment lost 0 bases and the V segment lost 5 bases, leaving 2 bases of the junction unmatched. The CDR3 extends over 15 amino acids. Germline V gives CDR1 MNHEY, CDR2 SVGAGI. The DNA of the CDR3 is TGTGCCAGCAGTCAACTAGCGGGCTCCTACAATGAGCAGTTCTTC. Amino acid sequence: CASSQLAGSYNEQFF.

CDR3 amino acids: CASSPPATGKNTEAFF. CDR3 bases: TGCGCCAGCAGTCCTCCAGCGACAGGAAAGAACACTGAAGCTTTCTTT. The chain couples TRBV10-2 to TRBJ1-1, with TRBD1 as a possible D gene (6 bases). V was trimmed by 5 bases and J by 1 base, leaving 17 bases between them. The germline V gene has CDR1 WSHSY and CDR2 SAAADI. CDR3 length: 16 amino acids.